This is a list of T cell receptor beta chains from one sample in a study of blood T cell dynamics during melanoma immunotherapy. Only in-frame clones appear in the TCRdb table, and some are missing; sequencing was by immunoSEQ multiplex PCR. In the table there are fewer than 30,000 clones, approximately 83% of which are singletons. Here the sequenced sample was blood, taken from a patient treated with checkpoint blockade. The receptors derive from a human donor with melanoma. CDR3s include the opening cysteine and the closing phenylalanine or tryptophan. D genes are given only for firm matches. Size is omitted from some rows. Given values are once, few, many or a class for expanded clones.

J gene	clone size	V gene	D gene	CDR3 DNA	CDR3 protein
TRBJ2-7	few	TRBV11-2	-	TGTGCCAGCAGCTTAGTGGCGTATCAGGGCTACGAGCAGTACTTC	CASSLVAYQGYEQYF
TRBJ2-5	-	TRBV9	-	TGTGCCAGCAGCGTAGGGGGGGGCGAGACCCAGTACTTC	CASSVGGGETQYF
TRBJ2-5	-	TRBV5-8	-	TGTGCCAGCAGCTTATTTCCCGGGACCCAGTACTTC	CASSLFPGTQYF
TRBJ1-5	-	TRBV15	-	TGTGCCACCAGCAGAGGAGGTATTAGCAATCAGCCCCAGCATTTT	CATSRGGISNQPQHF
TRBJ2-7	-	TRBV15	-	TGTGCCACCAGCATACACTTACAGGGCTCCTACGAGCAGTACTTC	CATSIHLQGSYEQYF
TRBJ2-1	-	TRBV7-8	TRBD2	TGTGCCAGCAGGGGGGGGAGGACCTACAATGAGCAGTTCTTC	CASRGGRTYNEQFF
TRBJ2-7	once	TRBV5-1	TRBD1	TGCGCCAGCAGCTTGAGGTCCGGACAGGGGGTCGGCGAGCAGTACTTC	CASSLRSGQGVGEQYF
TRBJ1-3	-	TRBV4-2	-	TGTGCCAGCAGCCAAGAAGCGTTACAGGGCTCTGGAAACACCATATATTTT	CASSQEALQGSGNTIYF
TRBJ1-6	-	TRBV30	-	TGTGCCTGGAGTGTAGTGGCTTCACCCCTCCACTTT	CAWSVVASPLHF
TRBJ2-2	-	TRBV5-1	-	TGCGCCAGCAGCTGGCCTGCAGCGAACACCGGGGAGCTGTTTTTT	CASSWPAANTGELFF
TRBJ2-1	-	TRBV9	-	TGTGCCAGCAGCGTAGGGTCCGGGAGAGGGAATGAGCAGTTCTTC	CASSVGSGRGNEQFF
TRBJ1-1	-	TRBV30	TRBD1	TGTGCCTGGAGTGGGACAGGGGGCTTCAACACTGAAGCTTTCTTT	CAWSGTGGFNTEAFF
TRBJ1-1	-	TRBV7-9	TRBD1	TGTGCCAGCAGCCTAGGGGGACAGGGCCCCACCCGGAACACTGAAGCTTTCTTT	CASSLGGQGPTRNTEAFF
TRBJ1-1	few	TRBV4-1	-	TGCGCCAGCAGCCACAGAACGTCCGACACTGAAGCTTTCTTT	CASSHRTSDTEAFF
TRBJ1-2	few	TRBV7-2	-	TGTGCCAGCAGCCGTACCCACAGTGGCTACACCTTC	CASSRTHSGYTF
TRBJ1-4	-	TRBV19	-	TGTGCCAGTAGAATGGGTCGGCAGACTGATGAAAAACTGTTTTTT	CASRMGRQTDEKLFF
TRBJ2-1	-	TRBV19	TRBD1	TGTGCCAGTACCCAGAGACCAGGGGGCGCCTCCTACAATGAGCAGTTCTTC	CASTQRPGGASYNEQFF
TRBJ2-5	-	TRBV7-9	TRBD1	TGTGCCAGCAGCTCAGCTACCGACAGGGGCGGGGAGACCCAGTACTTC	CASSSATDRGGETQYF
TRBJ2-3	-	TRBV11-2	TRBD2	TGTGCCAGCAGTCCCGGACTAGCGAGGGCAGATACGCAGTATTTT	CASSPGLARADTQYF
TRBJ1-5	-	TRBV7-2	TRBD1	TGTGCCAGCAGCTTATCAGGACAGGGACTAGCTTGGCTGCCCCAGCATTTT	CASSLSGQGLAWLPQHF
TRBJ2-3	-	TRBV7-6	TRBD2	TGTGCCAGCAGCCTCCTAGCGGGAGGCCGGTCGGGAGATACGCAGTATTTT	CASSLLAGGRSGDTQYF
TRBJ2-7	-	TRBV7-8	TRBD1	TGTGCCAGCAGCTTAAGTGAGGGGGCCCCTAAGCAGTACTTC	CASSLSEGAPKQYF
TRBJ1-1	-	TRBV30	-	TGTGCCTGGAGTTTGGGACCGACAGGTGTAAACACTGAAGCTTTCTTT	CAWSLGPTGVNTEAFF
TRBJ1-2	-	TRBV11-2	-	TGTGCCAGCAGCTACGGGGGTATACTCCCCCCGAGCTACACCTTC	CASSYGGILPPSYTF
TRBJ1-1	-	TRBV9	-	TGTGCCAGCAGCGGAGACAGTTGGGGTGGGACTGAAGCTTTCTTT	CASSGDSWGGTEAFF
TRBJ2-7	-	TRBV2	-	TGTGCCAGCAGGAGGGACTTCGACTACGAGCAGTACTTC	CASRRDFDYEQYF
TRBJ2-6	-	TRBV4-3	-	TGCGCCAGCAGCCCCCAGAAGGCCAACGTCCTGACTTTC	CASSPQKANVLTF
TRBJ2-5	-	TRBV7-7	TRBD1	TGTGCTAGCAGCAGTACAGGGGGCCAAGAGACCCAGTACTTC	CASSSTGGQETQYF
TRBJ1-5	-	TRBV7-6	-	TGTGCCAGCAGCTTAGGGGGACCGTTTAGCAATCAGCCCCAGCATTTT	CASSLGGPFSNQPQHF
TRBJ2-7	-	TRBV19	-	TGTGCCAGTAGTATGGGCTTCCTATACGAGCAGTACTTC	CASSMGFLYEQYF
TRBJ2-3	-	TRBV30	-	TGTGCCTGGGCCGGACAGATGGGGACAGATACGCAGTATTTT	CAWAGQMGTDTQYF
TRBJ2-7	-	TRBV5-4	TRBD1	TGTGCCAGCAGCTTGGGTGGGACAGGGGCTTACGAGCAGTACTTC	CASSLGGTGAYEQYF
TRBJ2-7	-	TRBV28	-	TGTGCCAGCAGTTTAGGTTACTACGAGCAGTACTTC	CASSLGYYEQYF
TRBJ2-3	-	TRBV7-2	-	TGTGCCAGCAGCTTGGTAAGGGCCGGCACAGATACGCAGTATTTT	CASSLVRAGTDTQYF
TRBJ1-4	few	TRBV7-3	-	TGTGCCAGCAGCCGGGCAGAAGGGGAAAAACTGTTTTTT	CASSRAEGEKLFF
TRBJ2-7	-	TRBV28	-	TGTGCCAGCAGTTTATCCGAGGGTTCCTACGAGCAGTACTTC	CASSLSEGSYEQYF
TRBJ2-7	-	TRBV28	-	TGTGCCAGCAGTCCCGCCCGCCCTACAGCTTTCTACGAGCAGTACTTC	CASSPARPTAFYEQYF
TRBJ2-5	-	TRBV5-1	TRBD1	TGCGCCAGCAGCCTTGCTGGGACAGGCGACACACAAGGGACCCAGTACTTC	CASSLAGTGDTQGTQYF
TRBJ1-3	few	TRBV7-3	-	TGTGCCAGCAGCCAACAGGGAACTGGAAACACCATATATTTT	CASSQQGTGNTIYF
TRBJ2-7	-	TRBV30	-	TGTGCCTGGAGTGTAAGGGGCCACGAGCAGTACTTC	CAWSVRGHEQYF
TRBJ2-2	-	TRBV11-2	-	TGTGCCAGCAGCTTAGTAGCCGGGGAGCTGTTTTTT	CASSLVAGELFF
TRBJ1-1	-	TRBV5-6	TRBD1	TGTGCCAGCAGCCCGGACAGGGTGAAAGCTTTCTTT	CASSPDRVKAFF
TRBJ1-1	-	TRBV5-1	-	TGCGCCAGCAGCGTCGTCCCCATCCAGGACACTGAAGCTTTCTTT	CASSVVPIQDTEAFF
TRBJ1-2	-	TRBV27	-	TGTGCCAGCAGTGTCCGGGAAAGGTCTAACTATGGCTACACCTTC	CASSVRERSNYGYTF
TRBJ1-2	-	TRBV27	TRBD1	TGTGCCAGCAGTTTCGGACAGGGGAACTATGGCTACACCTTC	CASSFGQGNYGYTF
TRBJ1-1	once	TRBV14	-	TGTGCCAGCAGCCAAGCGAATGGTCTAGCTTTCTTT	CASSQANGLAFF